This T cell receptor beta chain is drawn from a study of blood T cell repertoires in COVID-19. On the study more broadly: PBMCs, B-cell-depleted T cells, or T cells were the source of the cDNA or gDNA that made up the material.

Per the authors' pipeline: Counts of nucleated cells, estimated from reference gene primer amplification, were obtained. The repertoire was sequenced with immunoSEQ multiplex PCR; TCRdb's copy has only in-frame clones and lacks some. V, J and clone size are taken as reported in that table, and D and trimming were inferred from the DNA itself. The data hold 55,000 to 70,000 clones, with around 87% observed a single time. Germline V gene sequence: CDR1 LNHDA, CDR2 SQIVND (reference sequence). The CDR3 extends over 14 amino acids. J was trimmed by 6 bases and V by 7 bases; bases with no gene match: 11. The receptor comes from a man aged 55 to 70 with active or convalescent COVID-19. The material sequenced was peripheral blood. This chain joins TRBV19 and TRBJ1-2; 7 bases line up with TRBD1. The CDR3 here is CASTRTGFFHGYTF. For the CDR3, the DNA is TGTGCCAGTACTCGGACAGGTTTCTTCCATGGCTACACCTTC.